The text below deals with one T cell receptor beta chain. The data were taken from a study of blood T cell repertoires in COVID-19. Overall study context: The samples span acute and convalescent COVID-19 from the United States, Italy and Spain.

Per the authors' pipeline: Reference gene primers were amplified, and this amplification served to estimate nucleated cell counts. This table comes from immunoSEQ multiplex PCR, and its TCRdb copy is limited to in-frame clones, with some not included. V and J calls and clone size are those listed in that table; D and trimming were worked out from the DNA. This sample yields roughly 61,000 clones, of which around 90% are seen a single time; 15% to 20% belongs to the top ten. What was sequenced was peripheral blood. The source of this sequence is a man older than 75 with acute or convalescent COVID-19.

CDR3 region: CASSYASGGFKYGYTF. For the CDR3, the DNA is TGTGCCAGCAGCTACGCTTCAGGGGGCTTTAAGTATGGCTACACCTTC. The V gene is TRBV7-9, the J gene TRBJ1-2; the match to TRBD1 covers 8 bases. CDR3 length equals 16 residues. Germline CDR1 is SEHNR and CDR2 is FQNEAQ (reference sequence). V shed 4 bases and J 5 bases; nucleotides not matched to a gene: 12.